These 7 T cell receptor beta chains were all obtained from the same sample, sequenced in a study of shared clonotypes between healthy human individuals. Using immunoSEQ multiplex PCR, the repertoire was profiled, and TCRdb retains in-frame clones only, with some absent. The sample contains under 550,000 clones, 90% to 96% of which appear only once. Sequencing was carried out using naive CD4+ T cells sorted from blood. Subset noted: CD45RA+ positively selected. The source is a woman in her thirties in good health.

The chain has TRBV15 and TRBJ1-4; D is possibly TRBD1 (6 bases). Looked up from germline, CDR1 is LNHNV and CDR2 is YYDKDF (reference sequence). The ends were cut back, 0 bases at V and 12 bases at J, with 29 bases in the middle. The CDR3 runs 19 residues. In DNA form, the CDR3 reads TGTGCCACCAGCAGAGATTATAGGTTAGGACAGACGCCCTTAGGGCAACTGTTTTTT. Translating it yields CATSRDYRLGQTPLGQLFF.

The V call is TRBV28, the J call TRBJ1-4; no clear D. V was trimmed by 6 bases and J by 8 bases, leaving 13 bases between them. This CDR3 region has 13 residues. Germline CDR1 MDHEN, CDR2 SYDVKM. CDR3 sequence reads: CASRRNQAEKLFF. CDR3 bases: TGTGCCAGCAGAAGGAACCAGGCGGAAAAACTGTTTTTT.

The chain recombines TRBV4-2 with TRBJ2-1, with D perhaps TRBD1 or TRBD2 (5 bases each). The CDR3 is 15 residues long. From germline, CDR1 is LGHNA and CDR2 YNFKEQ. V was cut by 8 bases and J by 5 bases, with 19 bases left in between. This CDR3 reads CASSPIGEGNNEQFF. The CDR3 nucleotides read TGTGCCAGCTCTCCAATCGGAGAGGGGAACAATGAGCAGTTCTTC.

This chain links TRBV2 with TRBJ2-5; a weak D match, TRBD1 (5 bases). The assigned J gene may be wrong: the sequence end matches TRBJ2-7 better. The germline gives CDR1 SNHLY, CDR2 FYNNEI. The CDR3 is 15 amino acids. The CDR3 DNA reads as TGTGCCAGCAGTGAGGGTCAGGGTGGAATTTACGAGCAGTACTTC. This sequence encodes CASSEGQGGIYEQYF.

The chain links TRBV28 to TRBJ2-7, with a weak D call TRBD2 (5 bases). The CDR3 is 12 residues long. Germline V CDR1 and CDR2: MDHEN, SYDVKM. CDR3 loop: CVAGTTPYEQYF. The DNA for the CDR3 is TGTGTCGCGGGTACAACTCCCTACGAGCAGTACTTC.

CDR3 loop: CASSLGQSNTEAFF. In nucleotides, the CDR3 is TGTGCCAGCAGCTTAGGGCAGTCCAACACTGAAGCTTTCTTT. The chain couples TRBV11-3 to TRBJ1-1; D gene uncertain. Germline CDR1 reads SGHNT; CDR2 reads YENEEA. The CDR3 length is 14 residues. V shed 1 base and J shed 2 bases, with 8 bases lying between them. Variable domain in full (rest from reference TRBV11-3 and TRBJ1-1): EAGVVQSPRYKIIEKKQPVAFWCNPISGHNTLYWYLQNLGQGPELLIRYENEEAVDDSQLPKDRFSAERLKGVDSTLKIQPAELGDSAVYLCASSLGQSNTEAFFGQGTRLTVV.

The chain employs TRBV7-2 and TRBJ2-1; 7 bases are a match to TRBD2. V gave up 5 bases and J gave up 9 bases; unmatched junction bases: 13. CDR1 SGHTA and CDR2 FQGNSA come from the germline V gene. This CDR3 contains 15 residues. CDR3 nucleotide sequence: TGTGCCAGCAGCCCTCTCGGTGCGGGAGAGGGTGAGCAGTTCTTC. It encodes CASSPLGAGEGEQFF.